This T cell receptor beta chain originates from a study of control samples from healthy donors and cancer patients. The CDR3 contains 13 residues. V lost 5 bases, J lost 5 bases, and 10 bases lay in between. The germline CDR1 and CDR2 sequences are SGHAT and FQNNGV. Profiling relied on immunoSEQ multiplex PCR, and the TCRdb table lists in-frame clones only, not all of them. The top ten hold approximately 2.5% of the sample, which has fewer than 85,000 clones, approximately 94% seen once. The material sequenced was blood. V and J are TRBV11-2 and TRBJ1-5; no clear D. This TCR derives from a woman in her twenties or thirties in good health. In DNA form, the CDR3 reads TGTGCCAGCAGCCGTCCTCCAGATCAGCCCCAGCATTTT. Protein: CASSRPPDQPQHF.